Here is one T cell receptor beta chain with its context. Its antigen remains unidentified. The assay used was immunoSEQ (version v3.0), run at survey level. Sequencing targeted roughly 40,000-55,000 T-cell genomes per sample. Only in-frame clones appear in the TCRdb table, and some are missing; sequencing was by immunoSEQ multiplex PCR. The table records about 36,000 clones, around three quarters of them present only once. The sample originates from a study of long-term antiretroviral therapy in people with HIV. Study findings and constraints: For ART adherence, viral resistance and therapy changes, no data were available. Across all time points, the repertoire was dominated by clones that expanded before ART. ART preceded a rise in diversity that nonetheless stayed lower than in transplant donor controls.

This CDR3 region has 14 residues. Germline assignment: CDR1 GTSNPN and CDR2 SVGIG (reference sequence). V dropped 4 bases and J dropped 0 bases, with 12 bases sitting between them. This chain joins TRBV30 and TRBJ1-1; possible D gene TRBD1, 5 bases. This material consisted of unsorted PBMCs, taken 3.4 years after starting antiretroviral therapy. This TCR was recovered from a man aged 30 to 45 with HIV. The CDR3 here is CAWMYGHMNTEAFF. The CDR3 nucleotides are TGTGCCTGGATGTATGGACATATGAACACTGAAGCTTTCTTT.